This T cell receptor beta chain was sequenced during a study of cytomegalovirus exposure and HLA in healthy donors. Per the germline V gene, CDR1 is SNHLY and CDR2 is FYNNEI. V was cut by 1 base and J by 6 bases, with 19 bases left in between. The length of the CDR3 is 16 residues. A few counts support this clone. The PCR used 60 Vbeta and 13 Jbeta primers. Sequencing used immunoSEQ multiplex PCR; TCRdb keeps in-frame clones, though not all of them. The sample yields roughly 150,000 clones, over 60% seen once. This sequence originates from a man aged 40-50 years in good health and CMV-seronegative. J is TRBJ2-7 and V is TRBV2; D not resolved. Sequences were obtained from PBMCs. The CDR3 nucleotides are TGTGCCAGCAGTGAAGATTTCGGAGTTCGGCGCTCCGAGCAGTACTTC. The encoded protein is CASSEDFGVRRSEQYF.